One sample yielded the 31 T cell receptor beta chains listed below, sequenced in a study of T cell changes during pregnancy in multiple sclerosis. Produced via immunoSEQ multiplex PCR; TCRdb's table is partial and in-frame only. This table has 35,000 to 50,000 clones, about 88% appearing once. This material consisted of CD4+ T cells from peripheral blood mononuclear cells, taken in the second trimester of pregnancy. These receptors all come from a female donor with multiple sclerosis, enrolled in a pregnancy study.

This clone has just a few counts. The rearrangement links TRBV7-2 to TRBJ2-2, with unresolved D. V lost 3 bases to trimming and J lost 6 bases, with 8 bases between them. The CDR3 runs 13 residues. The V gene's germline CDR1 is SGHTA and CDR2 FQGNSA. The CDR3 reads CASSLAAAGELFF. Here the CDR3 DNA reads TGTGCCAGCAGCTTGGCGGCCGCCGGGGAGCTGTTTTTT.

This rearrangement joins TRBV27 to TRBJ2-7, with 10 bases that match TRBD2. In germline, CDR1 is MNHEY, CDR2 SMNVEV (reference sequence). Trimming at V came to 6 bases and at J to 9 bases, leaving 14 bases not matched to a gene. This CDR3 has 15 amino acids. CDR3 sequence: CASRIERTSGNGQYF. The CDR3 nucleotides read TGTGCCAGCAGGATCGAGCGGACTAGCGGCAACGGGCAGTACTTC.

This chain joins TRBV6-6 and TRBJ1-5; 8 bases map to TRBD1. This CDR3 region has 14 residues. V lost 6 bases to trimming and J lost 1 base; unmatched junction nucleotides: 2. Looked up from germline, CDR1 is MNHNY and CDR2 is SVGAGI (reference sequence). CDR3: CASSQGASNQPQHF. CDR3 bases: TGTGCCAGCAGCCAGGGGGCCAGCAATCAGCCCCAGCATTTT.

The chain joins TRBV15 to TRBJ2-5, with unresolved D. Trimming took off 0 bases at V and 0 bases at J, with 11 bases between the two ends. Germline lookup yields CDR1 LNHNV and CDR2 YYDKDF (reference sequence). The length of the CDR3 is 16 residues. For the CDR3, the DNA is TGTGCCACCAGCAGAGATCTGGCCTCAGACCAAGAGACCCAGTACTTC. It codes for CATSRDLASDQETQYF.

The chain carries TRBV6-1 and TRBJ2-3; 8 bases are shared with TRBD2. The germline CDR1 and CDR2 sequences are MNHNS and SASEGT. Trimming took 9 bases from V and 2 from J; bases not matched to a gene: 1. This CDR3 spans 12 amino acids. The CDR3 loop reads CASSGNTDTQYF. DNA for the CDR3: TGTGCCAGTAGCGGGAACACAGATACGCAGTATTTT.

This clone turned up a few times. The V call is TRBV9, the J call TRBJ2-1, with D unclear. Germline loops: CDR1 SGDLS, CDR2 YYNGEE. The CDR3 runs 13 residues. V gave up 2 bases and J gave up 5 bases, with 8 bases separating them. The DNA of the CDR3 is TGTGCCAGCAGCGTGACACTGAACAATGAGCAGTTCTTC. It encodes CASSVTLNNEQFF. Filled out from reference TRBV9 and TRBJ2-1, the complete variable domain reads DSGVTQTPKHLITATGQRVTLRCSPRSGDLSVYWYQQSLDQGLQFLIQYYNGEERAKGNILERFSAQQFPDLHSELNLSSLELGDSALYFCASSVTLNNEQFFGPGTRLTVL.

The chain combines TRBV4-2 with TRBJ2-4, with TRBD2 identical over 9 bases. This CDR3 is built from 14 residues. The trim removed 0 bases at V and 6 bases at J, leaving 0 bases unmatched. Germline assignment: CDR1 LGHNA and CDR2 YNFKEQ. The CDR3 nucleotides read TGTGCCAGCAGCCAAGAGGGACTAGCAAACATTCAGTACTTC. Translating gives CASSQEGLANIQYF.

The V and J genes are TRBV2 and TRBJ2-2; 7 bases are shared with TRBD1. J lost 4 bases, V lost 8 bases, and 19 bases had no gene match. The CDR3 sequence is 18 residues long. In germline, CDR1 is SNHLY, CDR2 FYNNEI. For the CDR3, the DNA is TGTGCCAGCCTTGATCCAAACAGGGGCCAAGTCCGCACCGGGGAGCTGTTTTTT. Its translation: CASLDPNRGQVRTGELFF.

The gene calls are TRBV28 and TRBJ2-7; the D gene is possibly TRBD2 (6 bases). This CDR3 is built from 14 residues. Germline assignment: CDR1 MDHEN and CDR2 SYDVKM. V was shortened by 4 bases and J by 5 bases, with 15 bases between the two germline ends. CDR3 sequence: CASSSLMGGNEQYF. DNA of the CDR3: TGTGCCAGCAGTTCCCTTATGGGCGGGAACGAGCAGTACTTC.

The chain carries TRBV5-5 and TRBJ2-6, with TRBD1 identical over 8 bases. V lost 3 bases and J lost 0; bases outside the gene matches: 5. Germline V gives CDR1 SGHKS, CDR2 YYEKEE (reference sequence). The CDR3 sequence is 17 residues long. The chain's CDR3 is CASSWTGSNSGANVLTF. The CDR3 DNA follows: TGTGCCAGCAGCTGGACAGGGAGTAACTCTGGGGCCAACGTCCTGACTTTC. The complete variable domain, with remaining parts taken from reference TRBV5-5 and TRBJ2-6, reads DAGVTQSPTHLIKTRGQQVTLRCSPISGHKSVSWYQQVLGQGPQFIFQYYEKEERGRGNFPDRFSARQFPNYSSELNVNALLLGDSALYLCASSWTGSNSGANVLTFGAGSRLTVL.

The sample holds one count of this clone. The genes are TRBV28 and TRBJ2-5; 7 positions match TRBD2. J lost 9 bases, V lost 6 bases, and 16 bases had no gene match. Germline lookup yields CDR1 MDHEN and CDR2 SYDVKM. CDR3 length equals 15 residues. The CDR3 DNA follows: TGTGCCAGCAGCCCCCTAGCGGCCCAAAAAGGGGCCCAGTACTTC. Translating gives CASSPLAAQKGAQYF.

The sample holds a few counts of this clone. The chain has TRBV2 and TRBJ2-1; TRBD1 matches 7 bases. J was trimmed by 1 base and V by 4 bases; bases with no gene match: 4. The CDR3 is 15 amino acids. Germline V CDR1 and CDR2: SNHLY, FYNNEI. The CDR3 DNA follows: TGTGCCAGCAGTGTGTCGACAGGGTCCTACAATGAGCAGTTCTTC. Its translation is CASSVSTGSYNEQFF.

This rearrangement joins TRBV18 to TRBJ2-7; 8 bases map to TRBD2. The CDR3 consists of 14 residues. Per germline, CDR1 KGHSH and CDR2 LQKENI. J gave up 1 base and V 4 bases, and 3 bases lay outside the gene matches. CDR3 nucleotides: TGTGCCAGCTCACAACTAGCGGATTCCTACGAGCAGTACTTC. Translated: CASSQLADSYEQYF.

The chain carries TRBV6-6 and TRBJ1-5; no clear D. This CDR3 region has 15 residues. V was cut by 2 bases and J by 3 bases, with 11 bases left in between. Per the germline V gene, CDR1 is MNHNY and CDR2 is SVGAGI (reference sequence). CDR3 sequence reads: CASSYDAGSNQPQHF. CDR3 DNA: TGTGCCAGCAGTTACGATGCGGGATCCAATCAGCCCCAGCATTTT.

The chain combines TRBV28 with TRBJ2-5; TRBD2 agrees at 12 bases. CDR1 is MDHEN and CDR2 is SYDVKM in the germline V gene. This CDR3 is 15 amino acids long. Germline trimming cut 4 bases from V and 6 bases from J; bases unmatched to any gene: 6. Here the CDR3 DNA reads TGTGCCAGCAGTTCCTTGACTAGCGGGAGTAAGACCCAGTACTTC. Its protein is CASSSLTSGSKTQYF.

The chain is built from TRBV28 and TRBJ1-1; a weak D match, TRBD1 (5 bases). V lost 5 bases and J 7 bases, leaving 8 bases between the germline ends. Germline CDR1 is MDHEN and CDR2 is SYDVKM. This CDR3 comprises 11 residues. DNA of the CDR3: TGTGCCAGCAGTCCCGACAGTGAAGCTTTCTTT. Protein: CASSPDSEAFF.

V is TRBV27 and J is TRBJ2-2; a weak D match, TRBD2 (5 bases). This CDR3 has 13 amino acids. The ends were cut back, 6 bases at V and 4 bases at J, with 9 bases in the middle. CDR1 and CDR2 from the germline V gene are MNHEY and SMNVEV (reference sequence). This chain's CDR3 is CASRSRVTGELFF. The CDR3 region has the DNA TGTGCCAGCAGGTCGCGGGTCACCGGGGAGCTGTTTTTT.

The J gene is TRBJ1-4, the V gene TRBV19, with 7 bases lining up with TRBD1. V gave up 4 bases and J gave up 7 bases; unmatched junction bases: 6. The CDR3 has 14 amino acids. Germline loops: CDR1 LNHDA, CDR2 SQIVND (reference sequence). CDR3 in amino acids: CASSRGQLFEKLFF. In nucleotides, the CDR3 is TGTGCCAGTAGTAGGGGACAGCTTTTTGAAAAACTGTTTTTT.

This clone is categorized as medium-sized. This chain links TRBV6-1 with TRBJ2-5; 8 bases align to TRBD1. V lost 4 bases and J lost 4; bases outside the gene matches: 2. The CDR3 spans 13 residues. Germline V gene sequence: CDR1 MNHNS, CDR2 SASEGT. The CDR3 DNA is TGTGCCAGCAGTGGGGGACAGGTAGAGACCCAGTACTTC. This encodes CASSGGQVETQYF.

The rearrangement uses TRBV5-6 and TRBJ2-3; D might be TRBD2 (5 bases). Germline V gives CDR1 SGHDT, CDR2 YYEEEE. Trimming took off 0 bases at V and 2 bases at J, with 10 bases between the two ends. This CDR3 has 15 residues. The CDR3 loop is CASSLVEDNTDTQYF. The CDR3 DNA reads TGTGCCAGCAGCTTGGTGGAGGATAACACAGATACGCAGTATTTT.

The V and J genes are TRBV5-1 and TRBJ2-2; 9 bases are shared with TRBD2. Germline V gives CDR1 SGHRS, CDR2 YFSETQ. V gave up 1 base and J gave up 6 bases; unmatched junction bases: 4. The CDR3 contains 15 residues. CDR3 sequence reads: CASSLSAGGAGELFF. The CDR3 DNA is TGCGCCAGCAGCTTGTCAGCGGGAGGAGCCGGGGAGCTGTTTTTT. Based on the CDR3 plus reference TRBV5-1 and TRBJ2-2, the full variable domain is KAGVTQTPRYLIKTRGQQVTLSCSPISGHRSVSWYQQTPGQGLQFLFEYFSETQRNKGNFPGRFSGRQFSNSRSEMNVSTLELGDSALYLCASSLSAGGAGELFFGEGSRLTVL.

V is TRBV7-8 and J is TRBJ2-3, with 10 bases fitting TRBD2. V was pared by 1 base and J by 7 bases, with 8 bases of the junction left unmatched. The CDR3 covers 16 residues. CDR1 and CDR2 from the germline V gene are SGHVS and FQNEAQ. This chain's CDR3 is CASSLGLAGASNTQYF. The DNA for the CDR3 is TGTGCCAGCAGCTTAGGTCTAGCGGGGGCCTCGAATACGCAGTATTTT.

The chain has TRBV27 and TRBJ1-4; D perhaps matches TRBD1 (5 bases). Trimming stripped 6 bases from V and 7 bases from J, with 12 bases between. Germline CDR1 is MNHEY and CDR2 is SMNVEV (reference sequence). CDR3 length equals 13 residues. The CDR3 reads CASRRGASEKLFF. CDR3 bases: TGTGCCAGCAGAAGGGGCGCGAGTGAAAAACTGTTTTTT.

The V gene is TRBV5-4, the J gene TRBJ2-3, with TRBD2 as a possible D gene (5 bases). CDR1 is SGHNT and CDR2 is YYREEE in the germline V gene (reference sequence). Deletions cut 0 bases from V and 1 base from J, with 15 bases between. This CDR3 has 17 residues. The CDR3 DNA reads as TGTGCCAGCAGCTTGGCCCGGTGGGAGTTGGGCACAGATACGCAGTATTTT. Translated, it gives CASSLARWELGTDTQYF.

The chain has TRBV7-3 and TRBJ2-1; TRBD2 agrees at 8 bases. This CDR3 spans 13 amino acids. Per germline, CDR1 SGHTA and CDR2 FQGTGA. V lost 1 base, J lost 9 bases, and 2 bases stayed unmatched. DNA for the CDR3: TGTGCCAGCAGCTTAATCACTAGCGGTGAGCAGTTCTTC. It yields the protein CASSLITSGEQFF.

The chain couples TRBV28 to TRBJ2-3; 7 bases match TRBD1. Germline V CDR1 and CDR2: MDHEN, SYDVKM. V shed 3 bases, J shed 2 bases, and the junction held 8 bases outside the gene matches. CDR3 length: 16 residues. DNA for the CDR3: TGTGCCAGCAGTTTCCCACGACAGGGTAACACAGATACGCAGTATTTT. Amino acids: CASSFPRQGNTDTQYF.

The chain recombines TRBV28 with TRBJ2-5, with 8 bases matching TRBD1. V gave up 3 bases and J gave up 5 bases; unmatched junction bases: 8. In germline, CDR1 is MDHEN, CDR2 SYDVKM. CDR3 length equals 15 residues. As DNA, the CDR3 is TGTGCCAGCAGTTTTGGGGGGACAGGAGGGGAGACCCAGTACTTC. This sequence encodes CASSFGGTGGETQYF.

The chain employs TRBV5-4 and TRBJ1-2; 12 nucleotides match TRBD1. V shed 4 bases, J shed 8 bases, and the junction held 15 bases outside the gene matches. The CDR3 consists of 17 residues. Germline lookup yields CDR1 SGHNT and CDR2 YYREEE (reference sequence). For the CDR3, the DNA is TGTGCCAGCAGCGCCGAACCCGGGACAGGGGGCGCGGGCGGCTACACCTTC. It codes for CASSAEPGTGGAGGYTF.

This chain joins TRBV28 and TRBJ1-2; D is ambiguous. The V end lost 5 bases, the J end lost 4 bases, and 11 bases lay between the germline ends. There are 13 residues in the CDR3. Germline V gene lookup returns CDR1 MDHEN and CDR2 SYDVKM. DNA of the CDR3: TGTGCCAGCAGTCCCACCGGGATCTATGGCTACACCTTC. This sequence encodes CASSPTGIYGYTF.

This chain connects TRBV6-1 to TRBJ2-5; maybe TRBD1 (6 bases). Trimming took off 1 base at V and 3 bases at J, with 12 bases between the two ends. This CDR3 has 15 amino acids. Germline V gives CDR1 MNHNS, CDR2 SASEGT. CDR3 in amino acids: CASSEGPTGKETQYF. The CDR3 DNA reads as TGTGCCAGCAGTGAAGGGCCAACAGGGAAAGAGACCCAGTACTTC.

The V and J genes are TRBV6-6 and TRBJ1-5; D may be TRBD1 (6 bases). Trimming took 7 bases from V and 6 from J, leaving 22 bases between them. The V gene's germline CDR1 is MNHNY and CDR2 SVGAGI (reference sequence). This CDR3 spans 16 amino acids. This CDR3 reads CASNNKQGFGSQPQHF. The CDR3 DNA sequence: TGTGCCAGCAATAATAAACAGGGTTTCGGTAGTCAGCCCCAGCATTTT.